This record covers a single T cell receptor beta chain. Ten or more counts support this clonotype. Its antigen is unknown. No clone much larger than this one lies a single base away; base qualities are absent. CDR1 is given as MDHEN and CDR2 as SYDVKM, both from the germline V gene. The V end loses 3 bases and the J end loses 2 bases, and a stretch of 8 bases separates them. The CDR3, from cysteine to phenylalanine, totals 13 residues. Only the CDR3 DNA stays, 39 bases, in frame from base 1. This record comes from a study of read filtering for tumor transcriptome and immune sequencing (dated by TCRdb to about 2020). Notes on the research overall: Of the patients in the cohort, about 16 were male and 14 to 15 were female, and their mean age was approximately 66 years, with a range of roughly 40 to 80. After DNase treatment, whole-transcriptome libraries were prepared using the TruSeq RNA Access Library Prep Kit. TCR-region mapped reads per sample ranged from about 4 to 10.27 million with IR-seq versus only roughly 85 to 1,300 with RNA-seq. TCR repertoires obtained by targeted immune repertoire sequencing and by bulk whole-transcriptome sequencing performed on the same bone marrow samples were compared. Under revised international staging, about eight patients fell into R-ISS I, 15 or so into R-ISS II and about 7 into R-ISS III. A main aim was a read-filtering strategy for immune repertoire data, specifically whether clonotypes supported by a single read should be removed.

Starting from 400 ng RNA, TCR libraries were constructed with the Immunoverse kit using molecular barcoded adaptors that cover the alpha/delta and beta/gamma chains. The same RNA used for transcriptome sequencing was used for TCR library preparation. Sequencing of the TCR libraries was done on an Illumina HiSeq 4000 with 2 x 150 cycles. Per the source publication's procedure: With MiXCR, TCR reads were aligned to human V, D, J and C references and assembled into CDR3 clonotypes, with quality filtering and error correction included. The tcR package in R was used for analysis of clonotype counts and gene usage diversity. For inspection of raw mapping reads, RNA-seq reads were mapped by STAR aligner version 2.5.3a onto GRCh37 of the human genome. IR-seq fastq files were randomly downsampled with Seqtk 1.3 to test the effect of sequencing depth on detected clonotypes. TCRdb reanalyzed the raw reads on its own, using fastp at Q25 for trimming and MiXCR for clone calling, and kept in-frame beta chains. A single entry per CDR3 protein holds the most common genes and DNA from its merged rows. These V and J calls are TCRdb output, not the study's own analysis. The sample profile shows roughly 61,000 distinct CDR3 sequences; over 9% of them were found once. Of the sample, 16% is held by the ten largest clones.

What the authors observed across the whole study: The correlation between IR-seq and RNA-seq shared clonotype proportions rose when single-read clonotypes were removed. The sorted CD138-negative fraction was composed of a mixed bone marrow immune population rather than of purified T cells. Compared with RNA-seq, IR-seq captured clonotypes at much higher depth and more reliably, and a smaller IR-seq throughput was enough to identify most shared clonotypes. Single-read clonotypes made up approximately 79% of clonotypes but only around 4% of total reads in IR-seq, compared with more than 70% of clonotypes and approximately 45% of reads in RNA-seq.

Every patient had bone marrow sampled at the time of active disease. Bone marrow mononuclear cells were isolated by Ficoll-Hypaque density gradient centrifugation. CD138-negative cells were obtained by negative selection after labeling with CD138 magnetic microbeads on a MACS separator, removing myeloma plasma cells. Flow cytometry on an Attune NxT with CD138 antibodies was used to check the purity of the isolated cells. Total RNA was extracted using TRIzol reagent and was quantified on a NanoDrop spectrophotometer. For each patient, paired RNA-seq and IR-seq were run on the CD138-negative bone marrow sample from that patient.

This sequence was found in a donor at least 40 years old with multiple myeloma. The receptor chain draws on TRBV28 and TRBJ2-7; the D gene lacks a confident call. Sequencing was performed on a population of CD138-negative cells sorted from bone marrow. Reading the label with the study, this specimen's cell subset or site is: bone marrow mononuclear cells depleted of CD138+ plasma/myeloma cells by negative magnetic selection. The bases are TGTGCCAGCAGTTTGCCCGCAACCTACGAGCAGTACTTC. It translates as CASSLPATYEQYF.